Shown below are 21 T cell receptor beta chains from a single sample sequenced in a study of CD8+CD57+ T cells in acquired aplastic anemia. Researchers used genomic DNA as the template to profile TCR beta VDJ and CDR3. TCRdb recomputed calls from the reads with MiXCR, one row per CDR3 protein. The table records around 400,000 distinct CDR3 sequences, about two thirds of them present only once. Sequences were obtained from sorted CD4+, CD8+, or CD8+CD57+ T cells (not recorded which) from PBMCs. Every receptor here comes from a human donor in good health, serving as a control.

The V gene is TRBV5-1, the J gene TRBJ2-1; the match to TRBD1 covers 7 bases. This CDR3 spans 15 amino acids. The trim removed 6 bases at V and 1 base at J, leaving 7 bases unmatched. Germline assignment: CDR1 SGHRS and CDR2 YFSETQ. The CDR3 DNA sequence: TGCGCCAGCATGCTCTCACAGGGGTCCTACAATGAGCAGTTCTTC. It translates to CASMLSQGSYNEQFF.

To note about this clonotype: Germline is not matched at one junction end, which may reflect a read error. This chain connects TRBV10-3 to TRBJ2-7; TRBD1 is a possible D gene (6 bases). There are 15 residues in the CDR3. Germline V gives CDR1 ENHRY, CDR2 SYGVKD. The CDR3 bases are TGTGCCATCCGTGAGGCACAGGGTAGTGGCTACGAGCAGTACTTC. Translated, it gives CAIREAQGSGYEQYF.

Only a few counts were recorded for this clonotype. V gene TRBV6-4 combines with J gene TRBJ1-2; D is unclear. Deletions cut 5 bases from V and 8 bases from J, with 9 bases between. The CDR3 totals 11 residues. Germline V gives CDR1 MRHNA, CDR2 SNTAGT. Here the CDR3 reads CASSPPEGYTF. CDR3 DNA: TGTGCCAGCAGTCCACCCGAGGGCTACACCTTC.

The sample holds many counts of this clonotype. In DNA, the CDR3 is TGTGCCAGCAGTTACTCATCCACAGGGAGCTACGAGCAGTACTTC. Amino acids: CASSYSSTGSYEQYF. The chain employs TRBV6-6 and TRBJ2-7; maybe TRBD1 (6 bases). With 0 bases removed from V and 3 bases from J, the gap between germline ends came to 12 bases. The CDR3 extends over 15 amino acids. Per the germline V gene, CDR1 is MNHNY and CDR2 is SVGAGI (reference sequence).

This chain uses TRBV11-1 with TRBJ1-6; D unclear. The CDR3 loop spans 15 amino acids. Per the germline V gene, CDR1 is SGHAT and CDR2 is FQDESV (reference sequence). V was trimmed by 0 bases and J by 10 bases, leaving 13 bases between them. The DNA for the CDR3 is TGTGCCAGCAGCTTAGCTCCGGGAAGAAGATCACCCCTCCACTTT. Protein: CASSLAPGRRSPLHF. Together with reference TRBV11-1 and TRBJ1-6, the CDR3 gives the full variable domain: EAEVAQSPRYKITEKSQAVAFWCDPISGHATLYWYRQILGQGPELLVQFQDESVVDDSQLPKDRFSAERLKGVDSTLKIQPAELGDSAMYLCASSLAPGRRSPLHFGNGTRLTVT.

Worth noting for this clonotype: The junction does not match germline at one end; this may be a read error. The CDR3 here is CASSRPGGVGTESF. Here the CDR3 DNA reads TGTGCCAGCAGCCGCCCCGGTGGCGTGGGCACTGAGTCTTTC. The chain uses TRBV7-9 and TRBJ2-5; D ambiguous. CDR1 is SEHNR, CDR2 FQNEAQ, per germline (reference sequence). The CDR3 has 14 residues. Supplemented by reference TRBV7-9 and TRBJ2-5, the full variable domain reads DTGVSQNPRHKITKRGQNVTFRCDPISEHNRLYWYRQTLGQGPEFLTYFQNEAQLEKSRLLSDRFSAERPKGSFSTLEIQRTEQGDSAMYLCASSRPGGVGTESFGPGTRLLVL.

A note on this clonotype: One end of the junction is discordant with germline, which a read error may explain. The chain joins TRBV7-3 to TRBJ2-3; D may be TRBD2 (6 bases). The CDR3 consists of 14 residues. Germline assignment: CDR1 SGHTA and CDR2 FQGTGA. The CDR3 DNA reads TGTGCCAGCAGCGAAGGGACTTCCACAGCTACGCACTATTTT. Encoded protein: CASSEGTSTATHYF.

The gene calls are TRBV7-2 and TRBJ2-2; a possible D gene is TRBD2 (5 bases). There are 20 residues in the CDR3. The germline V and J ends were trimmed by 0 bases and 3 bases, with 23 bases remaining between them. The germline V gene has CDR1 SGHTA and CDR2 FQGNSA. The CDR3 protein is CASSLAWDGAGELDTGELFF. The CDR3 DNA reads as TGTGCCAGCAGCTTAGCGTGGGATGGCGCCGGGGAGCTGGACACCGGGGAGCTGTTTTTT. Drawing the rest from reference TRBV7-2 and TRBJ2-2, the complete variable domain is GAGVSQSPSNKVTEKGKDVELRCDPISGHTALYWYRQSLGQGLEFLIYFQGNSAPDKSGLPSDRFSAERTGGSVSTLTIQRTQQEDSAVYLCASSLAWDGAGELDTGELFFGEGSRLTVL.

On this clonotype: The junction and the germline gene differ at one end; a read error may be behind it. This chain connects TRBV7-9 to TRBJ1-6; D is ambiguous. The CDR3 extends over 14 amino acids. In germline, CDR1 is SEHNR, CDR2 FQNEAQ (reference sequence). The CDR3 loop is CASSVHYYNSPHHF. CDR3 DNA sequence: TGTGCCAGCAGCGTACATTACTATAATTCACCCCACCACTTT.

In DNA form, the CDR3 reads TGTGCCAGCGGCGGGGGGTCCTTCTCGGCCTTCGAGCAGTTCTTC. It translates to CASGGGSFSAFEQFF. V and J are TRBV2 and TRBJ2-1, with TRBD2 matching over 8 bases. The CDR3 loop spans 15 amino acids. Trimming took 8 bases from V and 10 from J; bases not matched to a gene: 16. Germline assignment: CDR1 SNHLY and CDR2 FYNNEI.

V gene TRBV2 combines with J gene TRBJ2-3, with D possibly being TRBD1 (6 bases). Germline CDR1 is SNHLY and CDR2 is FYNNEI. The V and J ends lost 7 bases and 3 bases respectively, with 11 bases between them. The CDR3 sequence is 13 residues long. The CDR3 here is CASKWQGTDTQYF. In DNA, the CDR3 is TGTGCCAGCAAGTGGCAGGGGACAGATACGCAGTATTTT.

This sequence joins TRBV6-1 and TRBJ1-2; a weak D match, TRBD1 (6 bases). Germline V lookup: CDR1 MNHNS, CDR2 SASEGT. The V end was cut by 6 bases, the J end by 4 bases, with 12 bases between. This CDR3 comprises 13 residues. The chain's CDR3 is CASSFGQSYGYTF. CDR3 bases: TGTGCCAGCAGCTTCGGACAGAGCTATGGCTACACCTTC.

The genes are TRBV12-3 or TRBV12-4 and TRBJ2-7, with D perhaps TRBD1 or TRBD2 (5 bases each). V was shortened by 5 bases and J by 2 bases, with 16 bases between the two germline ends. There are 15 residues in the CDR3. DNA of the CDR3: TGTGCCAGCAGTCCGATCCCCGAGGGGACCTACGAGCAGTACTTC. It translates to CASSPIPEGTYEQYF.

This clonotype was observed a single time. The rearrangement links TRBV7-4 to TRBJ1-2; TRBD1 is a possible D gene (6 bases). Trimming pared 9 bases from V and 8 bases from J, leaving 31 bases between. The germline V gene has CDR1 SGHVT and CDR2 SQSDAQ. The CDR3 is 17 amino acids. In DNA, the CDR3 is TGTGCCAGTAGTATAGGGCTCGAGGACAGCCATCTATCAGGCTACACCTTC. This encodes CASSIGLEDSHLSGYTF.

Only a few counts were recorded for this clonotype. The chain's CDR3 is CASTPRRGGFYGYTF. The CDR3 DNA follows: TGTGCCAGCACTCCCAGGAGGGGGGGCTTCTATGGCTACACCTTC. The J gene is TRBJ1-2, the V gene TRBV7-2, with D maybe TRBD1 (6 bases). This CDR3 spans 15 amino acids. V shed 7 bases and J shed 4 bases, with 19 bases lying between them. CDR1 is SGHTA and CDR2 is FQGNSA in the germline V gene.

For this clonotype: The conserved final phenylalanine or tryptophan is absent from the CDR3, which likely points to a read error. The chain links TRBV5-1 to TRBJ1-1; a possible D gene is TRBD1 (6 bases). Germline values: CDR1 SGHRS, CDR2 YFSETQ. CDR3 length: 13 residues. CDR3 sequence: CASSNTDSLVAFL. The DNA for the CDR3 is TGTGCCAGCAGTAATACGGACAGCCTAGTGGCTTTCTTA.

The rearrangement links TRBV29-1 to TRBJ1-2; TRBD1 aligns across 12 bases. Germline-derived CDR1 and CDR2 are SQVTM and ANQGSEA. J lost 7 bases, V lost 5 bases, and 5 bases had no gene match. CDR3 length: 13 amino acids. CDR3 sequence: CSVPGQGARGYTF. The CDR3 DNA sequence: TGCAGCGTTCCGGGACAGGGGGCTCGTGGCTACACCTTC.

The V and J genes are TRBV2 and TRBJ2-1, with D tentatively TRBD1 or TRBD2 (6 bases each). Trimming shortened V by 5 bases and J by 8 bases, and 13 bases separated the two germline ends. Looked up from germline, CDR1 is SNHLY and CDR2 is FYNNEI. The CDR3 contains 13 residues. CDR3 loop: CASSLEGGHEQFF. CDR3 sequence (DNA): TGTGCCAGCAGTCTGGAAGGGGGGCATGAGCAGTTCTTC.

The CDR3: CSARGAMGVGTEQFF. In nucleotides, the CDR3 is TGCAGTGCTAGAGGTGCGATGGGGGTGGGGACGGAGCAGTTCTTC. The J gene is TRBJ2-1, the V gene TRBV20-1; the D call may be TRBD1 or TRBD2 (5 bases each). Germline CDR1 is DFQATT and CDR2 is SNEGSKA (reference sequence). CDR3 length: 15 amino acids. V lost 1 base and J 10 bases, leaving 20 bases between the germline ends.

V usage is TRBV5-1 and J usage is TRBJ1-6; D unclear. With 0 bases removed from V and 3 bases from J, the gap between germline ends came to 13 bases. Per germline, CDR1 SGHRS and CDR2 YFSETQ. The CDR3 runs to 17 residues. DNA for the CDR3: TGCGCCAGCAGCTTGGAGACCCTCGCCGACTATAATTCACCCCTCCACTTT. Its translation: CASSLETLADYNSPLHF.

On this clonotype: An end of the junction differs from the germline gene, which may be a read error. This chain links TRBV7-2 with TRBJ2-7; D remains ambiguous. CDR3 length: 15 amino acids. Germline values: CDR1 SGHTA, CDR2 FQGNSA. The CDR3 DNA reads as TGTGCCAGCAGTTTAGTAGGGCGTGGGTCCTACAAGCAGTACTTC. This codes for CASSLVGRGSYKQYF.